This T cell receptor (beta chain) was obtained from a study of OX40 agonist ivuxolimab in advanced cancers. For the study at large: The treatment was a fully human IgG2 OX40 agonist, ivuxolimab.

Sequencing used immunoSEQ multiplex PCR; TCRdb keeps in-frame clones, though not all of them. Of roughly 56,000 clones in the sample, about 76% were seen once. V lost 4 bases and J lost 5; bases outside the gene matches: 11. There are 15 residues in the CDR3. Looked up from germline, CDR1 is SGHRS and CDR2 is YFSETQ. Sample: CD4+ or CD8+ T cells sorted from blood, taken in a trial of the OX40 agonist ivuxolimab. This chain joins TRBV5-1 and TRBJ2-7; 8 bases are a match to TRBD2. This TCR was sampled from an adult with an advanced solid tumor such as melanoma, head and neck, liver or kidney cancer. The CDR3 sequence is CASSIGTRGVDEQYF. Here the CDR3 DNA reads TGCGCCAGCAGCATAGGGACTAGGGGGGTCGACGAGCAGTACTTC.